This T cell receptor beta chain is drawn from a study of blood T cell repertoires in COVID-19. Authors' analysis steps: For nucleated cells, counts were estimated from reference gene primer amplification. TCRdb keeps only in-frame clones here, not all; method: immunoSEQ multiplex PCR. Clone size and V and J calls were adopted from that table, with D and trimming inferred from the DNA. The sample contains more than 200,000 clones, about 87% of which appear only once. Germline values: CDR1 MNHEY, CDR2 SVGAGI. This CDR3 contains 14 residues. The V end was cut by 7 bases, the J end by 0 bases, with 10 bases between.

The sequenced sample was PBMCs or T cells enriched from blood (not recorded which). The receptor was isolated from a woman between 45 and 65 years old who had recovered from COVID-19. V is TRBV6-5 and J is TRBJ1-3; no clear D gene. For the CDR3, the DNA is TGTGCCAGCACCAACACCAACTCTGGAAACACCATATATTTT. Translated: CASTNTNSGNTIYF.